The 14 T cell receptor beta chains given below trace back to one sample, sequenced in a study of spatial heterogeneity in lung cancer. Noted time point: sample taken at primary tumor resection. In each case, whole RNA from tumor, nontumor lung or frozen PBMC was sequenced unsorted. MiXCR, run by TCRdb on the 5' RACE reads, gives a single entry per CDR3 protein. Of some 1,500 distinct CDR3 sequences in the sample, under 30% were seen once. The sequencing used PBMCs, collected at surgery. The receptors were gathered from a male donor with early-stage non-small cell lung cancer.

The chain carries TRBV28 and TRBJ1-2, with D perhaps TRBD1 (6 bases). Germline lookup yields CDR1 MDHEN and CDR2 SYDVKM. This CDR3 spans 13 amino acids. V was cut by 6 bases and J by 6 bases, with 14 bases left in between. The CDR3 DNA follows: TGTGCCAGCAGCCAAGGGGGGACGGATGGCTACACCTTC. It codes for CASSQGGTDGYTF.

The rearrangement joins TRBV20-1 to TRBJ1-1; 8 bases align to TRBD1. This CDR3 has 11 residues. Germline lookup yields CDR1 DFQATT and CDR2 SNEGSKA (reference sequence). The ends lost 5 bases at V and 7 bases at J; junction bases unmatched: 3. The CDR3 loop is CSADRGGEAFF. DNA for the CDR3: TGCAGTGCTGACAGGGGAGGTGAAGCTTTCTTT.

This clonotype ranks as medium-sized (0.01 to 0.1%). The rearrangement uses TRBV25-1 and TRBJ1-2; no firm D call. The ends were cut back, 4 bases at V and 7 bases at J, with 7 bases in the middle. Per germline, CDR1 MGHDK and CDR2 SYGVNS. The CDR3 contains 11 residues. In DNA, the CDR3 is TGTGCCAGCAGTGGATACGGTGGCTACACCTTC. Amino acids: CASSGYGGYTF.

This clonotype was seen repeatedly, ten times or more. V and J are TRBV6-2 or TRBV6-3 and TRBJ2-1; 8 bases fit TRBD2. The J segment lost 0 bases and the V segment lost 6 bases, leaving 10 bases of the junction unmatched. This CDR3 has 17 amino acids. The germline gives CDR1 MNHEY, CDR2 SVGEGT. The CDR3 nucleotides are TGTGCCAGCAGAAGCCCCCGAGCGGGGGTCTCCTACAATGAGCAGTTCTTC. This encodes CASRSPRAGVSYNEQFF.

DNA for the CDR3: TGTGCCAGCAGCCCCGTAGTCAGAAACTATACCTACGCACCCCTCGCGCAGTATTTT. Its protein product is CASSPVVRNYTYAPLAQYF. The V call is TRBV7-9, the J call TRBJ2-3; D not certain. The CDR3 totals 19 residues. CDR1 and CDR2 from the germline V gene are SEHNR and FQNEAQ (reference sequence). Deletions cut 5 bases from V and 10 bases from J, with 34 bases between.

By share of the sample, this clonotype is medium-sized. The chain recombines TRBV12-5 with TRBJ1-2; 8 nucleotides line up with TRBD1. The CDR3 is 15 amino acids. V lost 6 bases and J lost 3; bases outside the gene matches: 9. From germline, CDR1 is LGHNT and CDR2 FRNRAP. The CDR3 DNA is TGTGCTAGTGGCCCTCCCTTACAGGGGGACTATGGCTACACCTTC. Protein sequence: CASGPPLQGDYGYTF. Full variable domain (rest looked up from reference TRBV12-5 and TRBJ1-2): DARVTQTPRHKVTEMGQEVTMRCQPILGHNTVFWYRQTMMQGLELLAYFRNRAPLDDSGMPKDRFSAEMPDATLATLKIQPSEPRDSAVYFCASGPPLQGDYGYTFGSGTRLTVV.

This rearrangement joins TRBV2 to TRBJ2-5; D remains unclear. Trimming removed 7 bases at V and 2 bases at J, with 11 bases between. The CDR3 length is 13 residues. Germline CDR1 reads SNHLY; CDR2 reads FYNNEI. This chain's CDR3 is CASTDNDQETQYF. The DNA of the CDR3 is TGTGCCAGCACTGACAATGATCAAGAGACCCAGTACTTC.

This clonotype was picked up many times. This chain joins TRBV4-3 and TRBJ2-7; the D is unclear. Germline assignment: CDR1 LGHNA and CDR2 YSLEER. V was trimmed by 3 bases and J by 6 bases, leaving 21 bases between them. The CDR3 covers 16 residues. The CDR3 protein is CASSQVHLGSRSEQYV. CDR3 sequence (DNA): TGCGCCAGCAGCCAGGTCCACCTGGGCTCAAGGTCCGAGCAGTACGTC.

This clonotype was counted at least ten times. The chain uses TRBV11-3 and TRBJ2-1, with D possibly being TRBD2 (6 bases). This CDR3 has 15 residues. V lost 4 bases and J lost 7, with 17 bases in between. Germline loops: CDR1 SGHNT, CDR2 YENEEA. In DNA, the CDR3 is TGTGCCAGCAGCTCTCTCCAATTTGGGGGGAATGAGCAGTTCTTC. Protein sequence: CASSSLQFGGNEQFF.

By share, this clonotype ranks as medium-sized. CDR3 protein: CASSLGGGRALDEQFF. The CDR3 region has the DNA TGTGCCAGCAGCCTAGGGGGCGGGAGGGCCCTGGATGAGCAGTTCTTC. The rearrangement uses TRBV7-6 and TRBJ2-1; 9 nucleotides match TRBD2. The germline CDR1 and CDR2 sequences are SGHVS and FNYEAQ. The V segment lost 5 bases and the J segment 8 bases; nucleotides outside the gene matches: 13. The CDR3 runs 16 residues.

This clonotype was seen once. This chain joins TRBV28 and TRBJ2-3; D ambiguous. Trimming removed 1 base at V and 6 bases at J, with 5 bases between. Germline V gene data show CDR1 as MDHEN and CDR2 as SYDVKM. This CDR3 is built from 12 residues. CDR3 sequence reads: CASSLLKDTQYF. The CDR3 nucleotides read TGTGCCAGCAGTTTATTAAAGGATACGCAGTATTTT.

This clonotype is a singleton in its sample. The CDR3 nucleotides are TGTGCCATCAAAATGAGCGCGTTCGAGGAGCAGTACTTC. It codes for CAIKMSAFEEQYF. The chain links TRBV10-3 to TRBJ2-7; D ambiguous. In germline, CDR1 is ENHRY, CDR2 SYGVKD. V was shortened by 7 bases and J by 7 bases, with 17 bases between the two germline ends. This CDR3 is 13 amino acids long.

Sample share makes this clonotype large. V gene TRBV5-4 combines with J gene TRBJ2-2; the D gene could be TRBD1 or TRBD2 (5 bases each). V lost 0 bases and J lost 1, with 10 bases in between. CDR3 size: 16 residues. The germline gives CDR1 SGHNT, CDR2 YYREEE (reference sequence). CDR3 loop: CASSLAGRRNTGELFF. The CDR3 DNA sequence: TGTGCCAGCAGCTTGGCGGGACGGCGGAACACCGGGGAGCTGTTTTTT.

This clonotype was found a few times. The genes are TRBV18 and TRBJ2-5; 11 bases agree with TRBD2. Germline V lookup: CDR1 KGHSH, CDR2 LQKENI. V lost 5 bases to trimming and J lost 1 base; unmatched junction nucleotides: 6. The CDR3 is 16 residues long. Here the CDR3 reads CASSSSSGGTQETQYF. The DNA for the CDR3 is TGTGCCAGCTCATCATCTAGCGGGGGGACCCAAGAGACCCAGTACTTC.